The entry that follows covers one T cell receptor beta chain sequence. As yet, its antigen is unknown. The sample originates from a study of blood T cells in healthy people across ages. Study outcomes and limitations: Naive T cell percentage strongly correlated with TCR beta diversity. Whereas aged donors had fewer naive CD4+ cells, long-lived donors had more of them and higher diversity.

A J-beta primer mix and a sample-barcoded 5' primer were used in a second PCR of roughly 7 to 12 cycles. Each cDNA molecule received a tag from a template-switch adaptor that had 12 random nucleotides. TCRdb re-derived calls from the 5' RACE reads in MiXCR, one entry per CDR3 protein. The repertoire includes 850,000 or so distinct CDR3 sequences, more than 25% of them detected once, and roughly a sixth sits in the top ten. The CDR3 covers 15 residues. CDR1 is SGHRS, CDR2 YFSETQ, per germline. Losses at the gene ends were 3 bases for V and 5 bases for J; bases not matched to a gene: 10. Donors were systemically healthy Caucasian individuals from Russia aged roughly 6 to 95 years.

The rearrangement uses TRBV5-1 and TRBJ1-1; 7 bases match TRBD1. The clonotype was recovered from a woman at least 80 years old in good health. Material for sequencing was blood. DNA for the CDR3: TGCGCCAGCAGCTCCCATTGGAACAGGGGTACTGAAGCTTTCTTT. The encoded protein is CASSSHWNRGTEAFF.